This T cell receptor (beta chain) was sequenced in a study of blood T cell repertoires in COVID-19. Study details: Acute and convalescent COVID-19 samples came from the United States, Italy and Spain.

CDR3 length equals 15 residues. The junction had 13 bases not matched to a gene; V was cut back by 7 bases and J by 10 bases. Germline V gene data show CDR1 as LNHDA and CDR2 as SQIVND (reference sequence). Original processing notes: Cell counts per sample came from amplifying reference gene primers. Some clones are missing from TCRdb's copy, which holds only in-frame ones; the method was immunoSEQ multiplex PCR. D and trimming were read from the DNA, whereas the V and J calls and clone size are those reported in that table. The sample shows almost 250,000 clones, around nine tenths of them seen only once.

J is TRBJ2-1 and V is TRBV19; 10 positions match TRBD2. This TCR came from a woman in her 30s who had recovered from COVID-19. Sequencing was performed on PBMCs or T cells enriched from blood (not recorded which). The CDR3 sequence: CASTSPRASGREQFF. Here the CDR3 DNA reads TGTGCCAGTACCTCCCCCCGGGCTAGCGGGAGAGAGCAGTTCTTC.